Following are 2 T cell receptor beta chains from one sample sequenced in a study of cytomegalovirus exposure and HLA in healthy donors. PCR was performed using 60 Vbeta and 13 Jbeta primers. The assay was immunoSEQ multiplex PCR, and TCRdb's table has in-frame clones only and misses some. The sample holds around 200,000 clones, less than 90% seen once. The sequencing input was PBMCs. The receptors shown here come from a woman in her twenties or thirties in good health and CMV-seronegative.

This clone is a singleton in its sample. V gene TRBV6-4 combines with J gene TRBJ2-2; D is possibly TRBD2 (5 bases). V was shortened by 4 bases and J by 2 bases, with 8 bases between the two germline ends. The germline V gene has CDR1 MRHNA and CDR2 SNTAGT. The CDR3 is 14 residues long. This CDR3 reads CASSVLANTGELFF. The CDR3 coding sequence is TGTGCCAGCAGTGTTCTAGCTAACACCGGGGAGCTGTTTTTT.

The rearrangement links TRBV2 to TRBJ2-5, with 11 bases that match TRBD1. CDR1 and CDR2 from the germline V gene are SNHLY and FYNNEI. J was trimmed by 3 bases and V by 3 bases; bases with no gene match: 3. The CDR3 is 15 amino acids. This chain's CDR3 is CASSERDRGEETQYF. The CDR3 DNA reads as TGTGCCAGCAGTGAGAGGGACAGGGGGGAAGAGACCCAGTACTTC.